Below, one T cell receptor (beta chain) is given with its context. Next came a second PCR, run for about 7 to 12 cycles, which used a sample-barcoded 5' primer along with a J-beta primer mix. TCRdb re-called the 5' RACE reads through MiXCR, storing one row per CDR3 protein. This table has 780,000 or so distinct CDR3 sequences, 20% to 30% appearing once. V was pared by 5 bases and J by 7 bases, with 12 bases between. The CDR3 consists of 14 residues. The germline V gene has CDR1 SEHNR and CDR2 FQNEAQ (reference sequence). The data are from a study of blood T cells in healthy people across ages. These data were also reused for a study on T cells of mothers and their children.

The J gene is TRBJ1-6, the V gene TRBV7-9; D uncertain. The TCR originated in a boy aged 10-17 years in good health. The sequenced sample was blood. CDR3 DNA: TGTGCCAGCAGCCCGGCGTGGGGAAATTCACCCCTCCACTTT. Amino acids: CASSPAWGNSPLHF.